This is a list of T cell receptor beta chains from one sample in a study of T cell repertoires in aging, cancer and after chemotherapy. TCRdb re-called the multiplex PCR reads through MiXCR, storing one row per CDR3 protein. The table shows more than 10,000 distinct CDR3 sequences, with roughly 26% occurring only once. The sequencing input was blood. Receptor source: a human donor in good health. Both conserved end residues are part of each CDR3. A D gene is named only where the DNA matches it firmly. Some rows have no size entry. The others give once, few or many, or a class for an expanded clone.

v_gene	abundance	d_gene	j_gene	CDR3aa	CDR3nt
TRBV15	medium-sized	-	TRBJ1-2	CATSRVTVASGYTF	TGTGCCACCAGCAGAGTGACCGTCGCAAGTGGCTACACCTTC
TRBV6-4	-	TRBD2	TRBJ2-3	CASSVGLEGDTQYF	TGTGCCAGCAGTGTTGGACTAGAGGGAGATACGCAGTATTTT
TRBV5-5	-	-	TRBJ1-5	CASSFSREGRQPQHF	TGTGCCAGCAGCTTTAGCAGGGAAGGGCGTCAGCCCCAGCATTTT
TRBV6-2/TRBV6-3	few	TRBD2	TRBJ2-3	CASSGTSGTDTQYF	TGTGCCAGCAGCGGGACTAGCGGCACAGATACGCAGTATTTT
TRBV6-5	medium-sized	-	TRBJ2-2	CASSYRRGGELFF	TGTGCCAGCAGTTACCGCCGTGGCGGGGAGCTGTTTTTT
TRBV7-9	few	-	TRBJ1-5	CASSSTGIGNQPQHF	TGTGCCAGCAGCTCTACAGGGATTGGCAATCAGCCCCAGCATTTT
TRBV5-4	few	TRBD1	TRBJ2-5	CASSMETGTAVETQYF	TGTGCCAGCAGCATGGAAACCGGGACAGCGGTGGAGACCCAGTACTTC
TRBV28	few	TRBD2	TRBJ2-7	CASSLSRALAEEQYF	TGTGCCAGCAGTTTATCCAGGGCCCTAGCGGAAGAGCAGTACTTC
TRBV6-4	-	TRBD2	TRBJ2-1	CASSPLGDSGGEGSSYNEQFF	TGTGCCAGCAGCCCCCTTGGTGATAGCGGGGGGGAAGGGAGCTCCTACAATGAGCAGTTCTTC
TRBV5-5	few	-	TRBJ1-4	CASSLDRSSTNEKLFF	TGTGCCAGCAGCTTGGACAGGAGCTCAACTAATGAAAAACTGTTTTTT
TRBV28	-	TRBD1	TRBJ2-7	CASSLRQGDSYEQYF	TGTGCCAGCAGTTTAAGGCAGGGGGACTCCTACGAGCAGTACTTC
TRBV24-1	-	TRBD2	TRBJ2-5	CATSDQPGGAQETQYF	TGTGCCACCAGTGATCAGCCGGGGGGGGCCCAAGAGACCCAGTACTTC
TRBV19	-	-	TRBJ2-3	CASSKRQGQTDTQYF	TGTGCCAGTAGTAAACGTCAGGGTCAGACAGATACGCAGTATTTT
TRBV7-9	few	-	TRBJ1-6	CASTGGGSHNSPLHF	TGTGCCAGCACCGGGGGTGGCAGCCATAATTCACCCCTCCACTTT
TRBV5-4	-	-	TRBJ2-2	CASTPGGANTGELFF	TGTGCCAGCACCCCCGGCGGAGCGAACACCGGGGAGCTGTTTTTT
TRBV27	medium-sized	-	TRBJ2-7	CASSLVRYF	TGTGCCAGCAGTTTAGTTCGGTACTTC
TRBV6-5	-	-	TRBJ1-2	CASRATSGDYRYTF	TGTGCCAGCAGAGCGACTAGCGGGGACTATCGCTACACCTTC
TRBV20-1	medium-sized	-	TRBJ2-7	CSAVPTTSYEQYF	TGCAGTGCGGTCCCGACTACTTCCTACGAGCAGTACTTC
TRBV7-9	-	-	TRBJ2-7	CASSEGHPYEQYF	TGTGCCAGCAGCGAGGGACACCCCTACGAGCAGTACTTC
TRBV12-3/TRBV12-4	few	-	TRBJ1-5	CASSLGGGRVDQPQHF	TGTGCCAGCAGCCTTGGGGGTGGACGGGTTGACCAGCCCCAGCATTTT
TRBV6-1	few	-	TRBJ2-7	CASSESRSGEQYF	TGTGCCAGCAGTGAAAGCCGGTCGGGCGAGCAGTACTTC
TRBV29-1	medium-sized	TRBD2	TRBJ2-5	CSVEGGTSYGTQYF	TGCAGCGTTGAAGGCGGGACTAGTTACGGGACCCAGTACTTC
TRBV7-2	-	-	TRBJ1-6	CASSLRYNPLHF	TGTGCCAGCAGCTTAAGGTATAATCCCCTCCACTTT
TRBV28	few	-	TRBJ1-6	CASRSPWEQGISPLHF	TGTGCCAGCAGGTCACCCTGGGAACAAGGGATTTCACCCCTCCACTTT
TRBV24-1	few	-	TRBJ1-2	CATSEEGYYGYTF	TGTGCCACCAGTGAGGAAGGATATTACGGCTACACCTTC
TRBV12-3/TRBV12-4	-	TRBD1	TRBJ1-1	CASSFQGGTEAFF	TGTGCCAGCAGTTTCCAGGGGGGCACTGAAGCTTTCTTT
TRBV19	medium-sized	-	TRBJ1-2	CASSITGGNAGYTF	TGTGCCAGTAGTATCACCGGGGGGAATGCTGGCTACACCTTC
TRBV12-3/TRBV12-4	-	TRBD1	TRBJ1-5	CASSGQVGSNQPQHF	TGTGCCAGCAGCGGACAGGTTGGTAGCAATCAGCCCCAGCATTTT
TRBV6-4	medium-sized	-	TRBJ2-7	CASSDSEGKGAAEQYF	TGTGCCAGCAGTGACTCGGAGGGGAAGGGGGCGGCCGAGCAGTACTTC
TRBV20-1	-	-	TRBJ1-1	CSARKNTEAFF	TGCAGTGCTAGAAAAAACACTGAAGCTTTCTTT
TRBV30	medium-sized	-	TRBJ1-2	CAWTRDGTGLGGFGYTF	TGTGCCTGGACCCGGGACGGCACGGGCCTTGGGGGGTTTGGCTACACCTTC
TRBV7-2	-	TRBD1	TRBJ1-5	CASSLGQGSNQPQHF	TGTGCCAGCAGCTTAGGACAGGGGAGCAATCAGCCCCAGCATTTT
TRBV6-1	-	-	TRBJ1-1	CASLAWTEAFF	TGTGCCAGCCTTGCATGGACTGAAGCTTTCTTT
TRBV29-1	medium-sized	TRBD1	TRBJ2-2	CSGQGDTGELFF	TGCAGCGGCCAGGGGGACACCGGGGAGCTGTTTTTT
TRBV27	few	-	TRBJ2-5	CASSLRYGAGQETQYF	TGTGCCAGCAGTCTTCGGTATGGGGCAGGGCAAGAGACCCAGTACTTC